This T cell receptor (beta chain) was captured by sequencing in a study of PD-1 blockade in classical Hodgkin lymphoma (dated by TCRdb to about 2020). Notes on the research overall: Nivolumab dosing was 3 mg/kg intravenously every 2 weeks, continuing until either disease progression or unacceptable toxicity. The study used CyTOF and TCR beta sequencing to define a peripheral blood immune signature of response to PD-1 blockade in classical Hodgkin lymphoma.

Results the study describes overall, beyond this receptor: Newly diagnosed patients were reported to have lower baseline TCR diversity than healthy donors, and relapsed/refractory patients were reported to have lower baseline TCR diversity still. The study was restricted to a single clinical trial cohort, and the causes of repertoire differences, possibly disease activity or prior therapy, were left undefined. A significant rise by C4D1 was seen in CD4+ but not CD8+ TCR diversity (p=0.0027 vs p=0.16), with the rise being most apparent in complete responders (p=0.02). Baseline diversity similar to that of newly diagnosed patients was observed in trial patients achieving complete response, whereas significantly lower diversity was observed in partial responders and progressors. Diversity was lower in patients who began nivolumab less than 1 year after ASCT, so these patients were left out of later analyses to avoid confounding by immune reconstitution.

The time point label on this specimen signifies: cycle 1 day 1 (C1D1), immediately before nivolumab initiation. Every trial patient had relapsed following autologous stem cell transplantation, and prior brentuximab vedotin exposure was what differed among cohorts A, B and C. The trial cohort comprised a few dozen patients with relapsed/refractory classical Hodgkin lymphoma whose best overall responses were complete response, partial response or progressive disease. In the multi-cohort phase II CheckMate 205 trial, trial patients received single-agent nivolumab. An independent review committee assessed best overall response by applying the 2007 International Working Group response criteria. Trial PBMCs were collected immediately before nivolumab initiation (C1D1) and during therapy at cycle 2 day 1 and cycle 4 day 1. Peripheral blood was collected in 8 mL Vacutainer Cell Preparation Tubes, from which PBMCs were isolated by centrifugation and then cryopreserved.

Genomic DNA was isolated using the Qiagen DNeasy kit from unsorted PBMCs as well as from negatively selected CD4+ and CD8+ fractions. Amplification of TCR beta CDR3 regions was done by immunoSEQ multiplex PCR with primers that anneal to V and J segments. Amplification bias was minimized using a synthetic immune receptor repertoire, and residual bias was removed computationally after sequencing. As for the original processing: Repertoire diversity was quantified as the Shannon entropy index using custom Python scripts. Unsorted, CD4+ and CD8+ repertoires were analyzed separately, except for combined analyses in which CD4+ and CD8+ sequences were merged in silico. Clonal expansion was defined as at least a 2-fold frequency increase after treatment relative to C1D1, with a pseudocount of 0.5 for undetected baseline clones. Singleton clones were defined as clones with 0 or 1 copy at C1D1, and non-singleton clones were defined as clones with 2 or more copies. By matching protein sequences in sorted samples from the same patient, clones expanded in unsorted samples were annotated as CD4+, CD8+ or unknown. Wilcoxon tests on paired samples were used to test diversity changes from C1D1 to C4D1. Drawn from immuneACCESS, this table holds only the in-frame rearrangements with V and J called that TCRdb kept. Clones are partly lost; checked studies trace under half to an unresolved V gene and leave the rest unexplained. That table supplies the V and J calls and clone size; D and trimming were determined from the DNA. Here the sample has 5,000 to 6,000 clones; 55% to 70% occur a single time. The ten largest clones represent more than 55% of the sample.

This clone has a handful of counts. Its cognate antigen has yet to be identified. No base qualities exist here, and no much larger clone lies one base off it. There are 13 amino acids in the CDR3, from cysteine to phenylalanine inclusive. The entry retains the CDR3 DNA only, 39 bases that are in frame from base 1. The germline ends are 7 bases apart after V is trimmed by 4 bases and J by 2 bases. According to the germline V gene (reference sequence), CDR1 reads MNHEY and CDR2 reads SMNVEV. The rearrangement combines TRBV27 with TRBJ2-3; no D gene is confidently identified. The receptor was derived from a human donor with classical Hodgkin lymphoma. The sequenced sample was peripheral blood mononuclear cells (PBMCs), obtained at baseline. The nucleotide sequence is given as TGTGCCAGCAGTTCTACCCTCACAGATACGCAGTATTTT. Its translation is CASSSTLTDTQYF.